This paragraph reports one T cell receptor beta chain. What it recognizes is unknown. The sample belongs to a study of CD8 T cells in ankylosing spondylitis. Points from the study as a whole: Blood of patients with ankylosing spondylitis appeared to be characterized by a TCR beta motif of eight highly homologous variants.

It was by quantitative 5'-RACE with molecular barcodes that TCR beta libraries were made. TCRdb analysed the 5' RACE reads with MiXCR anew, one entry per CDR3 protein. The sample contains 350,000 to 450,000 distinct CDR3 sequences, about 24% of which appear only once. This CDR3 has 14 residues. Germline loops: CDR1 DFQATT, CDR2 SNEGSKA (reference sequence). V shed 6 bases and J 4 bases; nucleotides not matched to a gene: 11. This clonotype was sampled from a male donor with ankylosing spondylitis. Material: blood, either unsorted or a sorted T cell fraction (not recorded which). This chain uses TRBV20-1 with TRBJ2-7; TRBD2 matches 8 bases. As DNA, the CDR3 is TGCAGTGCCCCCAGCGGGAGTTTGCTTTACGAGCAGTACTTC. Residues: CSAPSGSLLYEQYF.